A selection of T cell receptor beta chains follows, all from one sample in a study of CD8 T cells in Susac syndrome. TCRdb analysed the immunoSEQ multiplex PCR reads with MiXCR anew, one entry per CDR3 protein. The repertoire holds about 130,000 distinct CDR3 sequences, with approximately 93% as singletons. The specimen sequenced was CD8+ T cells from PBMCs. The source of these receptors is a human donor with multiple sclerosis. Each CDR3 is given with its conserved first and last residue. The D gene is left open where the match is weak.

>TRBJ1-1|TRBV27|TRBD1
CASSISHPGTEEFF
TGTGCCAGCAGTATATCGCACCCCGGGACAGAGGAATTCTTT
>TRBJ2-5|TRBV9|-
CASSVEEGLGGTQYF
TGTGCCAGCAGCGTAGAAGAAGGGCTCGGGGGGACCCAGTACTTC
>TRBJ2-1|TRBV29-1|-
CSVGADEQFF
TGCAGCGTTGGGGCGGATGAGCAGTTCTTC
>TRBJ2-3|TRBV25-1|-
CASSAGGTQYF
TGTGCCAGCAGTGCCGGGGGTACGCAGTATTTT
>TRBJ1-2|TRBV18|TRBD1
CASSPGQDYGYTF
TGTGCCAGCTCACCAGGACAGGACTATGGCTACACCTTC
>TRBJ2-7|TRBV5-6|-
CASSLRTYEQYF
TGTGCCAGCAGCTTGAGGACCTACGAGCAGTACTTC
>TRBJ1-1|TRBV9|-
CASSVVSQSVNTEAFF
TGTGCCAGCAGCGTAGTAAGCCAGAGTGTGAACACTGAAGCTTTCTTT
>TRBJ2-5|TRBV13|TRBD1
CASSSTGAMETQYF
TGTGCCAGCAGCTCAACAGGGGCGATGGAGACCCAGTACTTC
>TRBJ2-4|TRBV7-9|-
CASISQEAKNIQYF
TGTGCCAGCATCTCCCAGGAAGCCAAAAACATTCAGTACTTC
>TRBJ2-7|TRBV27|-
CASGKLGEQYF
TGTGCCAGCGGAAAACTAGGCGAGCAGTACTTC
>TRBJ2-1|TRBV4-1|-
CASSQANVEMRVDEQFF
TGCGCCAGCAGCCAAGCTAACGTGGAAATGAGGGTAGATGAGCAGTTCTTC
>TRBJ2-1|TRBV6-2/TRBV6-3|TRBD2
CASSPRDYYNEQFF
TGTGCCAGCAGCCCCCGGGACTACTACAATGAGCAGTTCTTC
>TRBJ2-1|TRBV9|TRBD2
CASSSPGTSGGDVNEQFF
TGTGCCAGCAGCTCTCCCGGGACTAGCGGGGGGGACGTCAATGAGCAGTTCTTC
>TRBJ1-1|TRBV5-4|-
CASSFGVVGEAFF
TGTGCCAGCAGCTTCGGGGTAGTGGGTGAAGCTTTCTTT
>TRBJ2-1|TRBV20-1|TRBD2
CSAGASGTNNEQFF
TGCAGTGCGGGCGCTAGCGGGACCAACAATGAGCAGTTCTTC
>TRBJ2-1|TRBV7-6|TRBD2
CASSLEGGRAVDEQFF
TGTGCCAGCAGCTTAGAGGGCGGGAGGGCCGTCGATGAGCAGTTCTTC